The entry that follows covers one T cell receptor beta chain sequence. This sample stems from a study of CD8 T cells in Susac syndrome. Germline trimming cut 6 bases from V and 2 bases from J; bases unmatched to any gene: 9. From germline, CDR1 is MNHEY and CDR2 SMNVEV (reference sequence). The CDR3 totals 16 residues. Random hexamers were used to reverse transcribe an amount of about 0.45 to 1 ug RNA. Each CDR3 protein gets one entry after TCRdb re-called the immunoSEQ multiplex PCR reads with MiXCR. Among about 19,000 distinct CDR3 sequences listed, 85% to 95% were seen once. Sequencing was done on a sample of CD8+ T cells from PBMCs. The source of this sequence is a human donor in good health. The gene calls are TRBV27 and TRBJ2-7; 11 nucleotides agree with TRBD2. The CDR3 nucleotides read TGTGCCAGCAGCTTCTCACTAGCGGGAGAAGCCTACGAGCAGTACTTC. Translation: CASSFSLAGEAYEQYF.